A single sample gave rise to the 9 T cell receptor beta chains below, sequenced in a study of T cell repertoires in cytomegalovirus infection. TCRdb re-analysed the reads in MiXCR, keeping a single row per CDR3 protein. The profile shows 350,000 to 450,000 distinct CDR3 sequences, less than 20% of them singletons. What was sequenced was PBMCs. These receptors came from a human donor in good health (CMV status not recorded). Some clones in this sample may be carry-over from other donors' samples.

This clonotype was counted a few times. J is TRBJ1-1 and V is TRBV11-2, with a weak D call TRBD1 (6 bases). The CDR3 extends over 15 amino acids. Between the trimmed V and J ends, which lost 6 bases and 0 bases, there was a span of 14 bases. CDR1 is SGHAT, CDR2 FQNNGV, per germline. The DNA for the CDR3 is TGTGCCAGCAGGTCCGTCAGGGGATTGAACACTGAAGCTTTCTTT. This codes for CASRSVRGLNTEAFF.

This clonotype has ten or more counts. The rearrangement uses TRBV7-6 and TRBJ2-5; unclear D gene. Trimming stripped 2 bases from V and 8 bases from J, with 15 bases between. The CDR3 contains 14 residues. The germline CDR1 and CDR2 sequences are SGHVS and FNYEAQ. The CDR3 spells CASSLFSGEGTQYF. The DNA of the CDR3 is TGTGCCAGCAGCTTATTCAGTGGGGAAGGCACCCAGTACTTC.

This chain connects TRBV28 to TRBJ1-5; D remains ambiguous. V lost 6 bases to trimming and J lost 3 bases, with 18 bases between them. The CDR3 has 16 residues. The germline V gene has CDR1 MDHEN and CDR2 SYDVKM. CDR3 protein: CASRAAGEGINQPQHF. CDR3 in DNA: TGTGCCAGCAGAGCCGCCGGGGAAGGGATCAATCAGCCCCAGCATTTT. Filled out from reference TRBV28 and TRBJ1-5, the complete variable domain reads DVKVTQSSRYLVKRTGEKVFLECVQDMDHENMFWYRQDPGLGLRLIYFSYDVKMKEKGDIPEGYSVSREKKERFSLILESASTNQTSMYLCASRAAGEGINQPQHFGDGTRLSIL.

The chain joins TRBV3-1 to TRBJ2-1, with a weak D call TRBD2 (5 bases). There are 13 residues in the CDR3. Between the trimmed V and J ends, which lost 7 bases and 13 bases, there was a span of 20 bases. Germline V gene sequence: CDR1 LGHDT, CDR2 YNNKEL (reference sequence). The DNA of the CDR3 is TGTGCCAGCACCTCAAACCCCCGGGGTAGACAGTTCTTC. It specifies CASTSNPRGRQFF.

In this sample, this clonotype turned up many times. The chain combines TRBV7-2 with TRBJ2-7; 12 bases align to TRBD2. Trimming took 5 bases from V and 2 from J; bases not matched to a gene: 13. This CDR3 is 18 amino acids long. CDR1 and CDR2 from the germline V gene are SGHTA and FQGNSA. The CDR3 loop is CASSRVTSGSGIPYEQYF. The CDR3 DNA sequence: TGTGCCAGCAGCCGTGTGACTAGCGGGAGCGGGATCCCCTACGAGCAGTACTTC.

This clonotype was seen a handful of times. CDR3 in DNA: TGCAGTGCTAGCCGTGGCAGAACCTTCGAGCAGTACTTC. Translation: CSASRGRTFEQYF. The genes are TRBV20-1 and TRBJ2-7; D is unresolved. V lost 3 bases and J lost 6, with 15 bases in between. Germline V gives CDR1 DFQATT, CDR2 SNEGSKA (reference sequence). CDR3 size: 13 residues.

This clonotype was counted only a few times. This chain joins TRBV20-1 and TRBJ2-3, with TRBD2 matching 13 bases. The CDR3 has 15 amino acids. Trimming cost V 0 bases and J 5 bases; bases outside gene matches: 2. Per the germline V gene, CDR1 is DFQATT and CDR2 is SNEGSKA (reference sequence). The CDR3 DNA reads as TGCAGTGCTAGAGATAGGACTAGCGGGAGAGATACGCAGTATTTT. This encodes CSARDRTSGRDTQYF.

This clonotype occurred many times. The rearrangement joins TRBV19 to TRBJ2-5; D is undetermined. CDR3 size: 11 residues. Per the germline V gene, CDR1 is LNHDA and CDR2 is SQIVND (reference sequence). Between the trimmed V and J ends, which lost 5 bases and 4 bases, there was a span of 5 bases. This CDR3 is CASSVGETQYF. The CDR3 DNA reads as TGTGCCAGTAGTGTCGGAGAGACCCAGTACTTC.

The chain carries TRBV28 and TRBJ1-5; D gene uncertain. The ends were cut back, 7 bases at V and 11 bases at J, with 12 bases in the middle. The CDR3 has 11 amino acids. CDR1 is MDHEN and CDR2 is SYDVKM in the germline V gene. The CDR3 coding sequence is TGTGCCAGCACCTCAGCAAGGGCCCAGCATTTT. Translating gives CASTSARAQHF.